Detailed here is one TCR beta chain. At one end, the junction sequence differs from germline, possibly due to a read error. This sample is drawn from a study of T cell changes during pregnancy in multiple sclerosis. Clones were read by immunoSEQ multiplex PCR, and TCRdb kept only the in-frame ones, dropping some. The sample consists of 42,000 or so clones, almost 95% of them appearing once. The sequence was obtained from a female donor with multiple sclerosis, enrolled in a pregnancy study. The material sequenced was CD4+ T cells from peripheral blood mononuclear cells, taken after pregnancy.

The CDR3 region has the DNA TGTGCCAGCAGCGTAACCGGGACTAGCGGGGGGGGGAGAGAGACCCAGTACTTC. Protein: CASSVTGTSGGGRETQYF. V and J are TRBV7-3 and TRBJ2-5; 16 bases line up with TRBD2. CDR3 length equals 18 residues. The germline V gene has CDR1 SGHTA and CDR2 FQGTGA.